This TCR beta chain was sequenced for a study of cytomegalovirus exposure and HLA in healthy donors. Germline lookup yields CDR1 SNHLY and CDR2 FYNNEI. V was clipped by 6 bases and J by 7 bases; unmatched bases: 9. The CDR3 loop spans 15 amino acids. Whole-study findings and limits: More clonal expansion characterized HLA-associated TCR beta chains than equally common others in a later analysis. The presence/absence work took it that sequencing depth was about the same across donors. Upon later analysis, TCR association rates were observed to vary by HLA locus, being highest for DRB1 and lowest for HLA-C. The study listed around 150 cytomegalovirus-associated TCR beta chains.

Concerning this clone: The antigen remains unidentified.

With 60 Vbeta and 13 Jbeta primers, the PCR was carried out. Assay: immunoSEQ multiplex PCR; the TCRdb copy retains only in-frame clones and omits some. This table has some 60,000 clones, approximately 80% appearing once. The rearrangement links TRBV2 to TRBJ1-5; 10 positions match TRBD1. The sequence was obtained from a human donor in good health. Specimen: PBMCs. The CDR3 region has the DNA TGTGCCAGCAGCCGAGGGGGGACAGGGGACCAGCCCCAGCATTTT. Its protein is CASSRGGTGDQPQHF.